The 21 T cell receptor beta chains given below trace back to one sample, sequenced in a study of OX40 agonist ivuxolimab in advanced cancers. Assay used: immunoSEQ multiplex PCR; TCRdb lists only in-frame clones, some missing. Of roughly 93,000 clones listed, around 90% are singletons. Here the sequenced sample was CD4+ or CD8+ T cells sorted from blood, taken in a trial of the OX40 agonist ivuxolimab. These receptors came from an adult with an advanced solid tumor such as melanoma, head and neck, liver or kidney cancer.

The chain recombines TRBV30 with TRBJ2-7; the D gene could be TRBD1 or TRBD2 (6 bases each). The CDR3 extends over 17 amino acids. V lost 1 base and J 6 bases, leaving 25 bases between the germline ends. CDR1 is GTSNPN, CDR2 SVGIG, per germline (reference sequence). The CDR3 protein is CAWSGGGRAGGIGEQYF. The DNA for the CDR3 is TGTGCCTGGAGTGGAGGGGGACGGGCAGGCGGGATCGGCGAGCAGTACTTC.

The chain combines TRBV5-1 with TRBJ1-4, with 7 nucleotides matching TRBD1. V was pared by 0 bases and J by 7 bases, with 6 bases of the junction left unmatched. The germline V gene encodes CDR1 SGHRS and CDR2 YFSETQ. The CDR3 runs to 15 residues. In nucleotides, the CDR3 is TGCGCCAGCAGCTTGGAGGAGGGGGCGGGTGAAAAACTGTTTTTT. Residues: CASSLEEGAGEKLFF.

The V and J genes are TRBV15 and TRBJ2-7; 8 positions match TRBD1. Germline loops: CDR1 LNHNV, CDR2 YYDKDF (reference sequence). The CDR3 loop spans 14 amino acids. V was pared by 5 bases and J by 1 base, with 4 bases of the junction left unmatched. This CDR3 is CATSQDRVSYEQYF. The DNA for the CDR3 is TGTGCCACCAGCCAGGACAGGGTGTCCTACGAGCAGTACTTC.

The chain combines TRBV5-4 with TRBJ2-1; 14 bases agree with TRBD2. Unmatched junction bases numbered 5, after V lost 4 bases and J lost 8 bases. There are 15 residues in the CDR3. Germline CDR1 and CDR2: SGHNT and YYREEE (reference sequence). CDR3 region: CASSEGLAGVYEQFF. In nucleotides, the CDR3 is TGTGCCAGCAGCGAGGGACTAGCGGGAGTATATGAGCAGTTCTTC. The full variable domain, with the rest looked up from reference TRBV5-4 and TRBJ2-1, is ETGVTQSPTHLIKTRGQQVTLRCSSQSGHNTVSWYQQALGQGPQFIFQYYREEENGRGNFPPRFSGLQFPNYSSELNVNALELDDSALYLCASSEGLAGVYEQFFGPGTRLTVL.

This chain links TRBV30 with TRBJ2-3, with D possibly matching TRBD1 (5 bases). The CDR3 spans 14 residues. CDR1 is GTSNPN and CDR2 is SVGIG in the germline V gene (reference sequence). V was clipped by 5 bases and J by 1 base, with 13 bases between them. The CDR3 sequence: CAWAPDRRTDTQYF. CDR3 nucleotide sequence: TGTGCCTGGGCCCCCGACAGACGCACAGATACGCAGTATTTT.

The chain joins TRBV5-8 to TRBJ2-7, with 10 nucleotides matching TRBD2. Trimming removed 1 base from V and 6 bases from J; junction bases left unmatched: 7. CDR3 length equals 15 residues. CDR1 and CDR2 (germline): SGHTS, YDEGEE. CDR3: CASSLTLAGVGEQYF. CDR3 nucleotides: TGTGCCAGCAGCTTGACCCTAGCGGGAGTGGGCGAGCAGTACTTC.

This chain connects TRBV7-2 to TRBJ1-3; unclear D gene. Trimming shortened V by 5 bases and J by 0 bases, and 8 bases separated the two germline ends. CDR3 size: 14 residues. Germline assignment: CDR1 SGHTA and CDR2 FQGNSA. The CDR3: CASSRKSSGNTIYF. As DNA, the CDR3 is TGTGCCAGCAGCCGTAAAAGCTCTGGAAACACCATATATTTT.

The chain's CDR3 is CASSAGTSGSSGTDTQYF. DNA of the CDR3: TGTGCCAGCAGCGCTGGGACTAGCGGGAGCTCCGGGACAGATACGCAGTATTTT. The gene calls are TRBV9 and TRBJ2-3, with 14 bases that match TRBD2. Per germline, CDR1 SGDLS and CDR2 YYNGEE. This CDR3 spans 18 amino acids. Losses at the gene ends were 3 bases for V and 3 bases for J; bases not matched to a gene: 9.

The V gene is TRBV27, the J gene TRBJ2-5; 11 bases are shared with TRBD2. This CDR3 is built from 15 residues. CDR1 and CDR2 from the germline V gene are MNHEY and SMNVEV (reference sequence). V was clipped by 1 base and J by 3 bases; unmatched bases: 1. The CDR3 bases are TGTGCCAGCAGTTTATTGGGACTAGCGGAAGAGACCCAGTACTTC. Its translation is CASSLLGLAEETQYF.

The chain recombines TRBV6-6 with TRBJ2-2; D not certain. Trimming took 7 bases from V and 0 from J, leaving 12 bases between them. The CDR3 sequence is 15 residues long. CDR1 and CDR2 (germline): MNHNY, SVGAGI (reference sequence). The CDR3 region is CASKTPRANTGELFF. CDR3 sequence (DNA): TGTGCCAGCAAGACCCCTAGAGCGAACACCGGGGAGCTGTTTTTT.

This clone turned up a few times. The chain joins TRBV19 to TRBJ1-1; D uncertain. The CDR3 is made up of 14 amino acids. The germline V gene encodes CDR1 LNHDA and CDR2 SQIVND (reference sequence). The V and J ends lost 6 bases and 2 bases respectively, with 13 bases between them. CDR3 in DNA: TGTGCCAGTAGGTCCCCAGGTGGTAACACTGAAGCTTTCTTT. Translated: CASRSPGGNTEAFF.

This chain connects TRBV4-2 to TRBJ1-2; D might be TRBD1 (5 bases). Between the trimmed V and J ends, which lost 0 bases and 5 bases, there was a span of 10 bases. This CDR3 contains 14 residues. Germline V gene sequence: CDR1 LGHNA, CDR2 YNFKEQ. CDR3 sequence (DNA): TGTGCCAGCAGCCAAGATCCGGCAGGGTATGGCTACACCTTC. Translating gives CASSQDPAGYGYTF.

The rearrangement uses TRBV27 and TRBJ2-7; maybe TRBD2 (5 bases). Trimming cost V 6 bases and J 5 bases, with 23 bases left between them. The CDR3 runs to 16 residues. CDR1 is MNHEY, CDR2 SMNVEV, per germline (reference sequence). The DNA for the CDR3 is TGTGCCAGCAGAACATCCAAGGGTCTAGCCGTCCACGAGCAGTACTTC. This sequence encodes CASRTSKGLAVHEQYF.

The rearrangement joins TRBV30 to TRBJ2-7; D is tentatively TRBD1 or TRBD2 (5 bases each). Germline V gives CDR1 GTSNPN, CDR2 SVGIG (reference sequence). The CDR3 is 12 amino acids. V gave up 3 bases and J gave up 3 bases, with 9 bases separating them. The CDR3 is CAWRGRYYEQYF. CDR3 DNA: TGTGCCTGGAGGGGACGGTACTACGAGCAGTACTTC.

The chain is built from TRBV18 and TRBJ2-7; D not resolved. Germline V CDR1 and CDR2: KGHSH, LQKENI. The CDR3 is made up of 11 amino acids. Trimming took 5 bases from V and 3 from J, leaving 5 bases between them. The CDR3 DNA reads as TGTGCCAGCTCATCAAACTACGAGCAGTACTTC. This codes for CASSSNYEQYF.

This clone came up once. The chain employs TRBV19 and TRBJ2-1; unclear D gene. This CDR3 is 14 amino acids long. Trimming stripped 1 base from V and 0 bases from J, with 4 bases between. Germline CDR1 reads LNHDA; CDR2 reads SQIVND (reference sequence). This CDR3 is CASSIGSSYNEQFF. DNA for the CDR3: TGTGCCAGTAGTATAGGGAGCTCCTACAATGAGCAGTTCTTC.

The chain has TRBV11-2 and TRBJ2-7, with a possible D match to TRBD2 (5 bases). This CDR3 contains 13 residues. Germline CDR1 is SGHAT and CDR2 is FQNNGV. Trimming removed 1 base at V and 5 bases at J, with 9 bases between. The CDR3 DNA reads as TGTGCCAGCAGCTTAGCGGGATGGGACGAGCAGTACTTC. Its protein product is CASSLAGWDEQYF.

The chain links TRBV27 to TRBJ1-5; 7 bases are shared with TRBD1. V lost 7 bases to trimming and J lost 7 bases; unmatched junction nucleotides: 25. Germline V gene sequence: CDR1 MNHEY, CDR2 SMNVEV (reference sequence). This CDR3 has 19 residues. DNA for the CDR3: TGTGCCAGCAAACTAGTAGACAGGGATGAGTCAGAGATGAGACAGCCCCAGCATTTT. It encodes CASKLVDRDESEMRQPQHF.

The chain has TRBV21-1 and TRBJ2-3. TRBV21-1 is assigned pseudogene status. The CDR3 runs 15 residues. Here the CDR3 DNA reads TGTGCCAGCTCAACGGGGGCGGAGAGGGGGGATACGCAGTATTTT. Its translation: CASSTGAERGDTQYF.

The rearrangement joins TRBV5-1 to TRBJ2-5; 14 nucleotides align to TRBD2. CDR1 SGHRS and CDR2 YFSETQ come from the germline V gene. V dropped 4 bases and J dropped 1; count of bases not matched to a gene: 9. The CDR3 runs 18 residues. The CDR3 DNA is TGCGCCAGCAGCCCGGGACTAGCGGGAGTAGCGGTCCAAGAGACCCAGTACTTC. This gives the protein CASSPGLAGVAVQETQYF.

The chain carries TRBV19 and TRBJ2-5; TRBD1 aligns across 7 bases. From germline, CDR1 is LNHDA and CDR2 SQIVND (reference sequence). This CDR3 contains 15 residues. V trimming: 5 bases; J trimming: 1 base; junction bases outside the gene matches: 7. The CDR3 DNA sequence: TGTGCCAGTAGTCCCCCGACAGGGACCCAAGAGACCCAGTACTTC. As protein: CASSPPTGTQETQYF.